This T cell receptor (beta chain) appears in the sequencing data of a study of blood T cell repertoires in COVID-19. The wider study: COVID-19 samples collected from the United States, Italy and Spain covered acute and convalescent phases. Sources were T cells, B-cell-depleted T cells, or PBMCs; the material itself was cDNA or gDNA.

Germline CDR1 SGHTA, CDR2 FQGNSA. This CDR3 is 15 amino acids long. With 3 bases clipped from V and 3 bases from J, the junction kept 4 bases outside the gene matches. Study processing details: The authors estimated nucleated cell counts from reference gene primer amplification. Sequencing used immunoSEQ multiplex PCR; TCRdb keeps in-frame clones, though not all of them. V, J and clone size reflect that table, while D and trimming were determined from the DNA. There are approximately 63,000 clones in the sample; about 76% occur only once, and approximately 55% lies in the top ten. The material sequenced was peripheral blood. The genes are TRBV7-2 and TRBJ2-2; 7 bases are shared with TRBD2. This sequence originates from a woman of 80 years or more with acute or convalescent COVID-19. CDR3 sequence (DNA): TGTGCCAGCAGCTTCAAAGGGAGGGACACCGGGGAGCTGTTTTTT. Protein product: CASSFKGRDTGELFF.